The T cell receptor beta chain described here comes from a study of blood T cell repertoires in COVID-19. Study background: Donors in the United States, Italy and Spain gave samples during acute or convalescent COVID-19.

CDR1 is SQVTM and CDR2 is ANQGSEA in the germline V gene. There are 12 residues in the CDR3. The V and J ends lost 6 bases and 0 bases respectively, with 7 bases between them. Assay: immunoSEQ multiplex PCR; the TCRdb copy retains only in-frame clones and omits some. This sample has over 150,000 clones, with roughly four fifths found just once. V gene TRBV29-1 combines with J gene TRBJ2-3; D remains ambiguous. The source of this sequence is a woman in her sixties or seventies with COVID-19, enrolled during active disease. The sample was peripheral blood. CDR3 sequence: CSVRFSTDTQYF. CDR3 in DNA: TGCAGCGTCAGATTTAGCACAGATACGCAGTATTTT.